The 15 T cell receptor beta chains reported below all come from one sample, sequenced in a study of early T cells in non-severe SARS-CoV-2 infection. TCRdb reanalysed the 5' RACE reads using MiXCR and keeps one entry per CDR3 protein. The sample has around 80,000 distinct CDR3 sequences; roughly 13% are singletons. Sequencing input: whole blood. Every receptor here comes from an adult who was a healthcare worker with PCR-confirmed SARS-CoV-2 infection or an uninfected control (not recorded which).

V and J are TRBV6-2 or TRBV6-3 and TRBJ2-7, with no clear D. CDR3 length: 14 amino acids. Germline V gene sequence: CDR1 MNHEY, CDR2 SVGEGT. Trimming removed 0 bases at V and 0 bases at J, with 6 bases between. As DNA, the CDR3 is TGTGCCAGCAGTTACTCGTCCTACTCCTACGAGCAGTACTTC. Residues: CASSYSSYSYEQYF.

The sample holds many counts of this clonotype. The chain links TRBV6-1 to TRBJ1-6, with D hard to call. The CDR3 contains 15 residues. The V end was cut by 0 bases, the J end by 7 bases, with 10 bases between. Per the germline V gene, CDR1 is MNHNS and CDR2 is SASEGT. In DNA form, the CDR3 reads TGTGCCAGCAGTGAAGCTTCAGGCCGAAATTCACCCCTCCACTTT. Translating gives CASSEASGRNSPLHF.

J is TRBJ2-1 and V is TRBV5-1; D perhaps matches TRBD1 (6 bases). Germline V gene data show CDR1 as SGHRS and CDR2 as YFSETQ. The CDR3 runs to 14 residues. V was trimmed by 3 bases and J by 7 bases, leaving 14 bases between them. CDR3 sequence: CASSSRGDKNEQFF. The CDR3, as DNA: TGCGCCAGCAGCTCGAGAGGGGACAAAAATGAGCAGTTCTTC.

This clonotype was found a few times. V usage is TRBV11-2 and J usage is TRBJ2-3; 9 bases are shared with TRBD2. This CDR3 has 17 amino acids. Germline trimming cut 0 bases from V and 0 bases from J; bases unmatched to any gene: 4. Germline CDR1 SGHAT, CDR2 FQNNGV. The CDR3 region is CASSLDLLAGSTDTQYF. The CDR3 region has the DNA TGTGCCAGCAGCTTAGATCTACTAGCGGGTAGCACAGATACGCAGTATTTT.

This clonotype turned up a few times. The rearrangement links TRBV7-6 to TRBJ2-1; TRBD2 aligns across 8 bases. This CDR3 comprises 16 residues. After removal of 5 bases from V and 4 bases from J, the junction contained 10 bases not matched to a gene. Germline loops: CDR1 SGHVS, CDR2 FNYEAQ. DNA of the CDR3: TGTGCCAGCAGCATTAATCCCCGGGGGGGTTACAATGAGCAGTTCTTC. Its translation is CASSINPRGGYNEQFF.

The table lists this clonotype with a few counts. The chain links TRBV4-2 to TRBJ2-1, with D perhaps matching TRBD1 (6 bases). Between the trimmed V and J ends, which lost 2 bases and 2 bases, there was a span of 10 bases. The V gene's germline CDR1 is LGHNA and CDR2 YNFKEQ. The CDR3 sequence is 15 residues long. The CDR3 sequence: CASSQKRDTYNEQFF. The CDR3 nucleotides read TGTGCCAGCAGCCAAAAACGGGACACCTACAATGAGCAGTTCTTC.

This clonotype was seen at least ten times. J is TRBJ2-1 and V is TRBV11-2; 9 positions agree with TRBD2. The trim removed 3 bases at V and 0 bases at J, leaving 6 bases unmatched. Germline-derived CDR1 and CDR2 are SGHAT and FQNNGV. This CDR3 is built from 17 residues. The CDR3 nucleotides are TGTGCCAGCAGCTTTCCCCTAGCGGGGCCCTCCTACAATGAGCAGTTCTTC. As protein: CASSFPLAGPSYNEQFF.

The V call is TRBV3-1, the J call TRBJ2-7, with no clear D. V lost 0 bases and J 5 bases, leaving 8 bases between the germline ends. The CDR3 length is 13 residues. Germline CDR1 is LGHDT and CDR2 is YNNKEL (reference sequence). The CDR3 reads CASSQEMDDEQYF. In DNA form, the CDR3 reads TGTGCCAGCAGCCAAGAAATGGACGACGAGCAGTACTTC.

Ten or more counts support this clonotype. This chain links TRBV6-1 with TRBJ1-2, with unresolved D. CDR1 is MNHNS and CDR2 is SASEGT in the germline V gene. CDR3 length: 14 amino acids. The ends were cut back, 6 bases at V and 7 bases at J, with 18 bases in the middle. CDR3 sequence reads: CASSPPSNRGGYTF. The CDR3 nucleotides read TGTGCCAGCAGCCCCCCATCTAATCGCGGTGGCTACACCTTC.

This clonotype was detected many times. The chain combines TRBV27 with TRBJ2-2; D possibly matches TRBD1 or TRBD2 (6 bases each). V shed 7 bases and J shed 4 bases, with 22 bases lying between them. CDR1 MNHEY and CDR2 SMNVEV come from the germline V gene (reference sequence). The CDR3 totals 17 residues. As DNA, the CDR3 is TGTGCCAGCACCCCGTGGGGGGCTGCAGGGTCCACCGGGGAGCTGTTTTTT. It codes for CASTPWGAAGSTGELFF.

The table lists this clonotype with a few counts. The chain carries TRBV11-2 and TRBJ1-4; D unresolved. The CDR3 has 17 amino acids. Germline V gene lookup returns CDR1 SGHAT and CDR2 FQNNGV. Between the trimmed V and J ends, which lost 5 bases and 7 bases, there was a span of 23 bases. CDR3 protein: CASSPGRAIFSGEKLFF. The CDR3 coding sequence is TGTGCCAGCAGCCCCGGTCGGGCGATTTTTTCAGGTGAAAAACTGTTTTTT.

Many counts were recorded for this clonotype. The CDR3 nucleotides are TGTGCCAGCAGCCCCCCGGGACAGTTCGACGAGCAGTACTTC. It specifies CASSPPGQFDEQYF. The rearrangement joins TRBV7-9 to TRBJ2-7; 7 bases line up with TRBD1. This CDR3 has 14 residues. Germline CDR1 is SEHNR and CDR2 is FQNEAQ (reference sequence). V lost 5 bases and J lost 5; bases outside the gene matches: 9.

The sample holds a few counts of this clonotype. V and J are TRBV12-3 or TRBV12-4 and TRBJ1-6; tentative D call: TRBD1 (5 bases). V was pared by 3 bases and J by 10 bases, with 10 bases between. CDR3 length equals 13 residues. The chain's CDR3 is CASSFGAWSPLHF. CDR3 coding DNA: TGTGCCAGCAGTTTCGGGGCATGGTCACCCCTCCACTTT.

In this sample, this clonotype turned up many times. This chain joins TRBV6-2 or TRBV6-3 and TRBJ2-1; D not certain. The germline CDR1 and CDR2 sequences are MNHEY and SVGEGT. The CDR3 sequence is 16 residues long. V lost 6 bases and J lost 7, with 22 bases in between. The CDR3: CASSRPAGRMENEQFF. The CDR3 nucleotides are TGTGCCAGCAGCAGGCCGGCAGGTCGGATGGAAAATGAGCAGTTCTTC.

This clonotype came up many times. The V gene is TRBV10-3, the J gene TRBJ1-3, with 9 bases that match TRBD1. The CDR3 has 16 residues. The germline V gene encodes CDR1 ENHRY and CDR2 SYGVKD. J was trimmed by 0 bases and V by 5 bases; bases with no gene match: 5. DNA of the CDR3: TGTGCCATCAGTCCGGGACAGGGACCCTCTGGAAACACCATATATTTT. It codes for CAISPGQGPSGNTIYF.